One and the same sample provided the 6 T cell receptor beta chains below, sequenced in a study of T cell repertoires in ileal Crohn's disease. Assay: immunoSEQ multiplex PCR; the TCRdb copy retains only in-frame clones and omits some. This sample has some 28,000 clones, with roughly 78% found just once. Sequencing input: ileal tissue. The receptors stem from an adult with Crohn's disease.

This chain connects TRBV4-2 to TRBJ2-7; D call uncertain. Trimming shortened V by 1 base and J by 5 bases, and 9 bases separated the two germline ends. The CDR3 length is 13 residues. Per germline, CDR1 LGHNA and CDR2 YNFKEQ. The CDR3: CASSQVPADEQYF. CDR3 sequence (DNA): TGTGCCAGCAGCCAAGTCCCTGCGGACGAGCAGTACTTC.

The V call is TRBV5-4, the J call TRBJ2-3; unclear D gene. Germline V gives CDR1 SGHNT, CDR2 YYREEE (reference sequence). CDR3 length: 12 amino acids. V dropped 0 bases and J dropped 8 bases, with 7 bases sitting between them. The CDR3 region is CASSLDPGTQYF. The CDR3 region has the DNA TGTGCCAGCAGCTTGGATCCCGGTACGCAGTATTTT.

The CDR3 DNA follows: TGTGCCAGCTCACCTATGGGACAGGGCTACTACGAGCAGTACTTC. As protein: CASSPMGQGYYEQYF. The chain uses TRBV18 and TRBJ2-7, with TRBD1 matching over 9 bases. The V segment lost 3 bases and the J segment 3 bases; nucleotides outside the gene matches: 6. Germline V lookup: CDR1 KGHSH, CDR2 LQKENI. The CDR3 spans 15 residues.

CDR3 DNA: TGTGCCACCAGCAGAGAAGGGGGTTTCGAGCAGTACTTC. Residues: CATSREGGFEQYF. V gene TRBV15 combines with J gene TRBJ2-7; possibly TRBD1 for D (6 bases). With 0 bases removed from V and 6 bases from J, the gap between germline ends came to 9 bases. Germline CDR1 is LNHNV and CDR2 is YYDKDF (reference sequence). The CDR3 totals 13 residues.

Points on this clone: The sample holds other DNA sequences that translate to the same CDR3. This chain uses TRBV2 with TRBJ1-1; 7 positions agree with TRBD1. Germline trimming cut 4 bases from V and 1 base from J; bases unmatched to any gene: 6. Germline CDR1 SNHLY, CDR2 FYNNEI. The length of the CDR3 is 15 residues. The CDR3 protein is CASSGTGGRNTEAFF. As DNA, the CDR3 is TGTGCCAGCAGTGGGACAGGAGGAAGGAACACTGAAGCTTTCTTT. Filled out from reference TRBV2 and TRBJ1-1, the complete variable domain reads EPEVTQTPSHQVTQMGQEVILRCVPISNHLYFYWYRQILGQKVEFLVSFYNNEISEKSEIFDDQFSVERPDGSNFTLKIRSTKLEDSAMYFCASSGTGGRNTEAFFGQGTRLTVV.

The genes are TRBV12-2 and TRBJ2-2; the table assigns TRBD2, which was not confirmed against the DNA. TRBV12-2 is described as a pseudogene. This CDR3 has 18 residues. The CDR3 DNA reads as TGTGCAAGTCGCTTTTTGGCTAGCGGGGGGGAAAACACCGGGGAGCTGTTTTTT. Translating gives CASRFLASGGENTGELFF.